This TCR beta chain comes out of a study of T cells in tumors after PD-1 blockade. Tumor biopsies came from the same primary tumor site before and after PD-1 blockade. This clone has a single count. Its antigen remains unknown. Study-level results: Most post-therapy expanded exhausted CD8+ clones were new, undetected before treatment.

The germline CDR1 and CDR2 sequences are WNHNN and SYGVQD (reference sequence). This CDR3 spans 15 amino acids. V gave up 5 bases and J gave up 5 bases; unmatched junction bases: 11. This table comes from immunoSEQ multiplex PCR, and its TCRdb copy is limited to in-frame clones, with some not included. The table includes some 1,600 clones, over 60% detected once. The gene calls are TRBV10-1 and TRBJ2-5, with 7 bases aligning to TRBD1. The sequencing used tumor tissue, collected before anti-PD-1 treatment. The origin of this receptor is a human donor with cutaneous squamous cell carcinoma. CDR3: CASSLDRVTRETQYF. In DNA form, the CDR3 reads TGCGCCAGCAGTCTTGACAGGGTTACTAGGGAGACCCAGTACTTC.